This TCR beta chain was profiled in a study of T cell responses to AZD1222 COVID-19 vaccine. Broader study findings: Clonal diversity was possibly underestimated, and the donors were mostly white British, with more females.

The assay was immunoSEQ multiplex PCR, and TCRdb's table has in-frame clones only and misses some. The repertoire holds 95,000 to 150,000 clones, with around 94% as singletons. A word on this clone: Its matching antigen is unknown.

The CDR3 covers 15 residues. Germline lookup yields CDR1 LNHDA and CDR2 SQIVND (reference sequence). The V and J ends lost 3 bases and 1 base, in that order; junction bases with no gene match: 4. Sequenced here: peripheral blood, sampled on day 0 of AZD1222 vaccination. The TCR originated in an adult in good health. The genes are TRBV19 and TRBJ1-1; 8 bases line up with TRBD1. The CDR3 sequence: CASSILGQGNTEAFF. Written as DNA, the CDR3 is TGTGCCAGTAGTATCCTCGGACAGGGGAACACTGAAGCTTTCTTT.